One sample yielded the 18 T cell receptor beta chains listed below, sequenced in a study of early T cells in non-severe SARS-CoV-2 infection. Using its own MiXCR run on the 5' RACE reads, TCRdb lists one record per CDR3 protein. The table shows over 50,000 distinct CDR3 sequences, with about 16% occurring only once. The sample here was whole blood, taken at baseline. These receptor sequences come from an adult who was a healthcare worker with PCR-confirmed SARS-CoV-2 infection or an uninfected control (not recorded which).

This clonotype occurred many times. The V call is TRBV11-2, the J call TRBJ2-6; D unresolved. Germline CDR1 reads SGHAT; CDR2 reads FQNNGV. The V and J ends lost 5 bases and 0 bases respectively, with 8 bases between them. The CDR3 loop spans 15 amino acids. This chain's CDR3 is CASSPPTSGANVLTF. Written as DNA, the CDR3 is TGTGCCAGCAGCCCACCCACCTCTGGGGCCAACGTCCTGACTTTC.

The chain has TRBV3-1 and TRBJ1-1; D perhaps matches TRBD1 (6 bases). Trimming left V 4 bases short and J 0 bases short, with 9 bases between. CDR1 LGHDT and CDR2 YNNKEL come from the germline V gene (reference sequence). The CDR3 extends over 14 amino acids. The CDR3 coding sequence is TGTGCCAGCAGCCGCGGACAGCTGAACACTGAAGCTTTCTTT. Its protein product is CASSRGQLNTEAFF.

This clonotype has ten or more counts. The chain has TRBV20-1 and TRBJ1-1; maybe TRBD1 (6 bases). In germline, CDR1 is DFQATT, CDR2 SNEGSKA (reference sequence). V lost 1 base, J lost 3 bases, and 9 bases lay in between. The CDR3 length is 13 residues. Here the CDR3 DNA reads TGCAGTGCTAGAGGGCCAGGGGACACTGAAGCTTTCTTT. As protein: CSARGPGDTEAFF.

This clonotype was observed a few times. The chain combines TRBV29-1 with TRBJ2-5; perhaps TRBD2 as D (5 bases). This CDR3 comprises 14 residues. Trimming left V 7 bases short and J 0 bases short, with 15 bases between. Germline assignment: CDR1 SQVTM and CDR2 ANQGSEA. The CDR3 nucleotides are TGCAGCGCCGGAGGTCGGGTCTACCAAGAGACCCAGTACTTC. This translates into CSAGGRVYQETQYF.

The gene calls are TRBV28 and TRBJ1-5; D remains ambiguous. From germline, CDR1 is MDHEN and CDR2 SYDVKM. The CDR3 is 11 amino acids. The germline V and J ends were trimmed by 5 bases and 3 bases, with 2 bases remaining between them. The CDR3 coding sequence is TGTGCCAGCAGTGTCAATCAGCCCCAGCATTTT. It translates to CASSVNQPQHF.

CDR3 region: CASQAGVKTGELFF. The DNA for the CDR3 is TGTGCCAGCCAAGCGGGAGTGAAGACCGGGGAGCTGTTTTTT. The chain recombines TRBV11-3 with TRBJ2-2; 8 nucleotides align to TRBD2. V lost 8 bases, J lost 5 bases, and 7 bases stayed unmatched. The CDR3 loop spans 14 amino acids. CDR1 is SGHNT and CDR2 is YENEEA in the germline V gene.

The chain has TRBV20-1 and TRBJ1-3, with 9 bases aligning to TRBD1. Germline assignment: CDR1 DFQATT and CDR2 SNEGSKA (reference sequence). The CDR3 has 14 amino acids. Trimming removed 6 bases from V and 0 bases from J; junction bases left unmatched: 3. CDR3 protein: CSARTGASGNTIYF. CDR3 coding DNA: TGCAGTGCCCGGACAGGGGCCTCTGGAAACACCATATATTTT.

This rearrangement joins TRBV6-6 to TRBJ2-7; D not certain. V lost 4 bases and J lost 5, with 15 bases in between. The CDR3 has 14 amino acids. Per germline, CDR1 MNHNY and CDR2 SVGAGI (reference sequence). The CDR3: CASSLGRLRDEQYF. The CDR3 DNA follows: TGTGCCAGCAGTTTAGGACGACTCCGTGACGAGCAGTACTTC.

Many counts were recorded for this clonotype. The CDR3 nucleotides are TGTGCCAGCAAAGGTTGGGGAGGTGGGGCCAACGTCCTGACTTTC. This translates into CASKGWGGGANVLTF. The V gene is TRBV28, the J gene TRBJ2-6; a weak D match, TRBD2 (6 bases). Trimming removed 7 bases from V and 3 bases from J, with 13 bases in between. Germline CDR1 reads MDHEN; CDR2 reads SYDVKM. This CDR3 region has 15 residues.

This clonotype is a singleton in its sample. This chain joins TRBV20-1 and TRBJ1-1, with TRBD1 matching 9 bases. J lost 3 bases, V lost 3 bases, and 8 bases had no gene match. Germline CDR1 is DFQATT and CDR2 is SNEGSKA (reference sequence). This CDR3 is 15 amino acids long. As DNA, the CDR3 is TGCAGTGCTAGTCCGGGACAGGGAAAATACACTGAAGCTTTCTTT. It specifies CSASPGQGKYTEAFF.

Many counts were recorded for this clonotype. The genes are TRBV12-3 or TRBV12-4 and TRBJ2-7; D is unresolved. Trimming pared 3 bases from V and 5 bases from J, leaving 5 bases between. The CDR3 consists of 11 residues. CDR3 DNA sequence: TGTGCCAGCAGTTTGATGGACGAGCAGTACTTC. Protein product: CASSLMDEQYF.

The CDR3 region is CASSQQVSSTDTQYF. CDR3 sequence (DNA): TGTGCCAGCAGCCAACAGGTTTCTAGCACAGATACGCAGTATTTT. The chain links TRBV7-2 to TRBJ2-3; a weak D match, TRBD1 (5 bases). Trimming cost V 5 bases and J 0 bases, with 12 bases left between them. The CDR3 covers 15 residues. Germline lookup yields CDR1 SGHTA and CDR2 FQGNSA.

There are a few counts of this clonotype. V usage is TRBV2 and J usage is TRBJ2-5; 9 bases align to TRBD2. V lost 7 bases to trimming and J lost 5 bases; unmatched junction nucleotides: 11. Germline values: CDR1 SNHLY, CDR2 FYNNEI. The CDR3 loop spans 15 amino acids. CDR3 in DNA: TGTGCCAGCAATGGAGTAGCGGGAGTTATCGAGACCCAGTACTTC. Translation gives CASNGVAGVIETQYF.

This sequence joins TRBV5-1 and TRBJ2-1; 8 bases match TRBD2. CDR3 length: 16 amino acids. Germline-derived CDR1 and CDR2 are SGHRS and YFSETQ. V shed 1 base and J 9 bases; nucleotides not matched to a gene: 12. CDR3 in DNA: TGCGCCAGCAGCTTGCTTAGCGGGGCTAGCGGTAGTGAGCAGTTCTTC. Translated: CASSLLSGASGSEQFF.

The CDR3 is CASSLLGERSQPQHF. The CDR3, as DNA: TGTGCCAGCAGTTTATTGGGGGAGAGGAGTCAGCCCCAGCATTTT. The rearrangement links TRBV27 to TRBJ1-5, with D possibly being TRBD1 (5 bases). This CDR3 region has 15 residues. CDR1 is MNHEY, CDR2 SMNVEV, per germline (reference sequence). The V and J ends lost 1 base and 6 bases respectively, with 13 bases between them.

The table lists this clonotype with a few counts. The CDR3 reads CASALRLAGVEQFF. The DNA of the CDR3 is TGTGCCAGCGCCCTCAGACTAGCGGGAGTTGAGCAGTTCTTC. This rearrangement joins TRBV19 to TRBJ2-1; 12 bases match TRBD2. CDR3 length: 14 residues. CDR1 and CDR2 (germline): LNHDA, SQIVND (reference sequence). Germline trimming cut 9 bases from V and 9 bases from J; bases unmatched to any gene: 9.

This clonotype was observed at least ten times. This chain links TRBV6-5 with TRBJ1-1, with D hard to call. Germline CDR1 is MNHEY and CDR2 is SVGAGI. The length of the CDR3 is 13 residues. The V and J ends lost 4 bases and 0 bases respectively, with 6 bases between them. The CDR3 DNA sequence: TGTGCCAGCAGTTTAAGAATGAACACTGAAGCTTTCTTT. Amino acid sequence: CASSLRMNTEAFF.

The chain employs TRBV3-1 and TRBJ2-1; tentative D call: TRBD2 (6 bases). This CDR3 comprises 13 residues. Germline-derived CDR1 and CDR2 are LGHDT and YNNKEL (reference sequence). Between the trimmed V and J ends, which lost 5 bases and 5 bases, there was a span of 10 bases. The CDR3 loop is CASSRDSNNEQFF. CDR3 in DNA: TGTGCCAGCAGCAGGGACTCAAACAATGAGCAGTTCTTC.